A selection of T cell receptor beta chains follows, all from one sample in a study of blood T cell repertoires in COVID-19. Profiled with immunoSEQ multiplex PCR; TCRdb holds only in-frame clones, not every one. The sample holds tens of thousands of clones, roughly 83% seen once. Sequenced material: peripheral blood. The receptors were gathered from a man aged 25 to 45 with COVID-19, enrolled during active disease. The CDR3 runs from the conserved cysteine through the conserved F or W. A D gene is named only where the DNA matches it firmly. Clone size appears in some rows only: once, few, many, or a class for an expanded clone.

size,J,V,D,DNA,CDR3
-,TRBJ1-3,TRBV7-8,-,TGTGCCAGCAGCTTAGCTGCAGGGTCTGGAAACACCATATATTTT,CASSLAAGSGNTIYF
-,TRBJ1-1,TRBV19,-,TGTGCCAGTAGTACGGTTGCGAACACTGAAGCTTTCTTT,CASSTVANTEAFF
-,TRBJ1-2,TRBV30,TRBD1,TGTGCCTGGAGGACAGGGACAAGGAGCACCTTC,CAWRTGTRSTF
-,TRBJ1-5,TRBV28,-,TGTGCCAGCAGCCCCTTGAGCCTTAGCAATCAGCCCCAGCATTTT,CASSPLSLSNQPQHF
-,TRBJ2-3,TRBV24-1,-,TGTGCCACCAGGGGGGGGGCCGATACGCAGTATTTT,CATRGGADTQYF
-,TRBJ2-5,TRBV7-9,TRBD1,TGTGCCAGCAGCCTCTATGGGACAGGGGGCCCCCAAGAGACCCAGTACTTC,CASSLYGTGGPQETQYF
few,TRBJ1-2,TRBV2,TRBD1,TGTGCCAGCAGGGGGACAGCTTATGTAGGCTACACCTTC,CASRGTAYVGYTF
-,TRBJ1-6,TRBV9,-,TGTGCCAGCAGCGTAAGGCCCTGGGGGGGTCTAGGGTCACCCCTCCACTTT,CASSVRPWGGLGSPLHF
once,TRBJ1-2,TRBV4-1,-,TGCGCCAGCAGCCTCGACGGGGGTCCGGGTAACTATGGCTACACCTTC,CASSLDGGPGNYGYTF
-,TRBJ1-2,TRBV6-5,TRBD1,TGTGCCAGCAGTTACTCGACAGGGTGGGGCTACACCTTC,CASSYSTGWGYTF
-,TRBJ2-7,TRBV19,-,TGTGCCAGCGCCACGTGGGGAGACGAGCAGTACTTC,CASATWGDEQYF
-,TRBJ1-1,TRBV2,-,TGTGCCAGCAGGGGAGAGGAGACTGAAGCTTTCTTT,CASRGEETEAFF
-,TRBJ1-6,TRBV2,-,TGTGCCAGCACGGGAGGGCCCCAGAATTCACCCCTCCACTTT,CASTGGPQNSPLHF
few,TRBJ1-1,TRBV6-5,-,TGTGCCAGCAGCTGGGCAGTCAACACTGAAGCTTTCTTT,CASSWAVNTEAFF
-,TRBJ2-2,TRBV7-3,-,TGTGCCAGCAGCACCGGACAGCCGAACACCGGGGAGCTGTTTTTT,CASSTGQPNTGELFF
-,TRBJ2-5,TRBV5-4,TRBD2,TGTGCCAGCAGCTTAAAACAAGGACTAGCGGGGACCCAGTACTTC,CASSLKQGLAGTQYF
-,TRBJ1-5,TRBV19,-,TGTGCCAGTAGTACCCGAGAGAGCAATCAGCCCCAGCATTTT,CASSTRESNQPQHF
-,TRBJ1-1,TRBV27,-,TGTGCCAGCAGTTCCATAACGAGCGACACTGAAGCTTTCTTT,CASSSITSDTEAFF
-,TRBJ1-5,TRBV4-1,-,TGCGCCAGCAGCCAAACCCGGGACATCAATCAGCCCCAGCATTTT,CASSQTRDINQPQHF
-,TRBJ1-4,TRBV27,-,TGTGCCAGCAGTTTATCACCCACCGGGGTACCTAATGAAAAACTGTTTTTT,CASSLSPTGVPNEKLFF
few,TRBJ1-1,TRBV2,-,TGTGCCAGCAGTGTTGGCAGGGCTGAAGCTTTCTTT,CASSVGRAEAFF
-,TRBJ1-6,TRBV5-3,-,TGTGCCAGAAGCTTTATGGGGCCAAGGGGAAATCAGTATAATTCACCCCTCCACTTT,CARSFMGPRGNQYNSPLHF
-,TRBJ2-7,TRBV10-3,-,TGTGCCATCAGTGAGTCGGGGACAAGAGCAGGAGAGCAGTACTTC,CAISESGTRAGEQYF
-,TRBJ1-3,TRBV30,-,TGTGCCTGGAGTGGGGGCCCAGGAAACACCATATATTTT,CAWSGGPGNTIYF
-,TRBJ2-2,TRBV4-3,TRBD2,TGCGCCAGCAGCCAAGGTCTTGCTAGCGGGATATACACCGGGGAGCTGTTTTTT,CASSQGLASGIYTGELFF
-,TRBJ2-5,TRBV18,TRBD2,TGTGCCAGCTCACCACCCGCTAGCGGATACCAAGAGACCCAGTACTTC,CASSPPASGYQETQYF
-,TRBJ1-1,TRBV6-1,-,TGTGCCAGCAGTGACAGGGAGAACACTGAAGCTTTCTTT,CASSDRENTEAFF
-,TRBJ1-2,TRBV30,-,TGTGCCTGGAGTGTAAGGCTCGCGGGTATGAACTATGGCTACACCTTC,CAWSVRLAGMNYGYTF
-,TRBJ2-3,TRBV5-4,-,TGTGCCAGCAGCTTGGCCACTAGAATAGATACGCAGTATTTT,CASSLATRIDTQYF
-,TRBJ1-3,TRBV4-1,-,TGCGCCAGCAGCCAAGTAGGGGAAGGGGTAGGTGGAAACACCATATATTTT,CASSQVGEGVGGNTIYF
once,TRBJ2-1,TRBV3-1/TRBV3-2,TRBD2,TGTGCCAGCAGCCAGGGACTAGCGGGAGCGTATGAGCAGTTCTTC,CASSQGLAGAYEQFF
-,TRBJ2-3,TRBV30,-,TGTGCCTGGAGTTCAGGAGGCTATGGAGATACGCAGTATTTT,CAWSSGGYGDTQYF
once,TRBJ1-5,TRBV5-1,TRBD1,TGCGCCAGCAGCCGCGGGACAGGGGCCAATCAGCCCCAGCATTTT,CASSRGTGANQPQHF
-,TRBJ2-1,TRBV24-1,TRBD1,TGTGCCACCAGTGATTCTACCTCCGACAGGGGAGTGTTGAATGAGCAGTTCTTC,CATSDSTSDRGVLNEQFF
-,TRBJ2-5,TRBV29-1,-,TGCAGCGTGCTCAGGGGTCAAGAGACCCAGTACTTC,CSVLRGQETQYF
once,TRBJ2-1,TRBV25-1,TRBD1,TGTGCCAGCAGTGAAAGGGACAGGTCCTACAATGAGCAGTTCTTC,CASSERDRSYNEQFF
-,TRBJ2-7,TRBV12-3/TRBV12-4,TRBD1,TGTGCCAGCGGACCGGGACAGTCCTACGAGCAGTACTTC,CASGPGQSYEQYF
-,TRBJ1-3,TRBV28,-,TGTGCCAGCAGTCAACCCGTGGCGGGCAGCACCATATATTTT,CASSQPVAGSTIYF
-,TRBJ2-1,TRBV19,TRBD2,TGTGCCAGTAGTTTCCCTGGACTAGCGGCCAACAATGAGCAGTTCTTC,CASSFPGLAANNEQFF
-,TRBJ1-2,TRBV28,TRBD1,TGTGCCAGCAGTGTGACAGGGGATAACTATGGCTACACCTTC,CASSVTGDNYGYTF
-,TRBJ2-1,TRBV5-4,-,TGTGCCAGCAGCTTGGACTTGAGCTCCTACAATGAGCAGTTCTTC,CASSLDLSSYNEQFF
-,TRBJ2-3,TRBV19,TRBD1,TGTGCCAGTACCCCATACAGGGGGGCAGTAGATACGCAGTATTTT,CASTPYRGAVDTQYF
-,TRBJ1-5,TRBV27,TRBD1,TGTGCCACAGGGGGTAACAGCAATCAGCCCCAGCATTTT,CATGGNSNQPQHF
-,TRBJ2-1,TRBV19,-,TGTGCCAGTAGTATCGAGGGAAGCTACAATGAGCAGTTCTTC,CASSIEGSYNEQFF
-,TRBJ1-1,TRBV18,-,TGTGCCAGCTCACGATCCGACTCCCGTTCGGCTTTCTTT,CASSRSDSRSAFF
-,TRBJ1-2,TRBV11-2,-,TGTGCCAGCAGCTTTGAGGGAAGCGGCTACACCTTC,CASSFEGSGYTF
-,TRBJ2-7,TRBV18,TRBD1,TGTGCCAGCTCACACAACGTCGGACAGGGGGTAGGCGAGCAGTACTTC,CASSHNVGQGVGEQYF
-,TRBJ2-7,TRBV28,TRBD1,TGTGCCAGCCGAACGGGACAGGGTATCACCTACGAGCAGTACTTC,CASRTGQGITYEQYF
-,TRBJ2-4,TRBV29-1,TRBD2,TGCAGCGTTGAAATCCCTCTAGCGGGACCATTTCAGTACTTC,CSVEIPLAGPFQYF
-,TRBJ1-4,TRBV2,-,TGTGCCAGCAGGGAGGGTTTCGTAACTAATGAAAAACTGTTTTTT,CASREGFVTNEKLFF
-,TRBJ2-7,TRBV5-5,-,TGTGCCAGCAGCCCGGACCTAGGGAGGTCCTACGAGCAGTACTTC,CASSPDLGRSYEQYF
-,TRBJ2-1,TRBV6-6,TRBD2,TGTGCCAGCAGTTCACCAGCGGGAGAAACTTACAATGAGCAGTTCTTC,CASSSPAGETYNEQFF
-,TRBJ2-3,TRBV5-1,-,TGCGCCAGCAGCTTGGACTTAGACTATACGCAGTATTTT,CASSLDLDYTQYF
-,TRBJ1-4,TRBV7-2,-,TGTGCCAGCGCCGAAGGGAGGGTAAAGGAAAAACTGTTTTTT,CASAEGRVKEKLFF
-,TRBJ2-3,TRBV5-4,-,TGTGCCAGCAGCTTGCTGACTAGTAAAGACACAGATACGCAGTATTTT,CASSLLTSKDTDTQYF
-,TRBJ1-5,TRBV6-6,TRBD1,TGTGCCAGCAGTTACCCCGACAGGGAAGATCAGCCCCAGCATTTT,CASSYPDREDQPQHF
few,TRBJ1-3,TRBV3-1/TRBV3-2,-,TGTGCCAGCAGCCAAGGCCAGGGGTCTGGAAACACCATATATTTT,CASSQGQGSGNTIYF